A selection of T cell receptor beta chains follows, all from one sample in a study of T cell repertoires in cytomegalovirus infection. TCRdb used MiXCR to reprocess the reads, holding one entry per CDR3 protein. The sample consists of about 140,000 distinct CDR3 sequences, about 6.1% of them appearing once. Sequencing was carried out using PBMCs. The receptors derive from a human donor in good health (CMV status not recorded). Some clones in this sample may be carry-over from other donors' samples. The conserved cysteine and the conserved F or W are not part of the CDR3 here. The order of the fields is V gene, CDR3 protein.

TRBV28	ASSSEYGYT
TRBV6-2/TRBV6-3	ASSGQTVGEQY
TRBV3-1	ASSQWGEGTGELF
TRBV5-1	ASSRRSRDNEQF
TRBV28	ASREAGLGEQY
TRBV7-2	ASSRGGTENIQY
TRBV28	ASTLGTGGYELAKNIQY
TRBV12-5	ASGLGGSTDTQY
TRBV7-2	ASILGVIGKNEQY
TRBV12-3/TRBV12-4	ASSSSQGAEAF
TRBV5-5	ASSRNAGVAGQPQH
TRBV5-8	ASEALAVYNEQF
TRBV9	ASSVGGVDSYEQY
TRBV11-2	ASSFDSYTGELF
TRBV7-9	ASSLDSIEQY
TRBV7-2	ASSFPGTSQETQY
TRBV20-1	SASLSRIYGYT
TRBV7-2	ASSMTGSGNTIY
TRBV5-1	ASSSDSTNTEAF
TRBV7-9	ASSLYGGGRDTQY
TRBV7-3	ASSLLGPGLIDEQF
TRBV20-1	SARGPGGQETQY
TRBV15	ATSRDPGDSTGNQPQH
TRBV7-9	ASSRQGQYNSPLH
TRBV25-1	ASSDQTGTGANVLT
TRBV11-3	ASSPLAGGGEQF
TRBV11-2	ASSLGAIGGGLGNTIY
TRBV4-3	ASSHPDRVGEAF
TRBV29-1	SAHLGGSTEAF